This T cell receptor beta chain appears in the sequencing data of a study of control samples from healthy donors and cancer patients. Between the trimmed V and J ends, which lost 6 bases and 0 bases, there was a span of 15 bases. The CDR3 consists of 16 residues. Germline V gene lookup returns CDR1 SGHRS and CDR2 YFSETQ. The repertoire was sequenced with immunoSEQ multiplex PCR; TCRdb's copy has only in-frame clones and lacks some. The sample holds fewer than 60,000 clones, more than 75% seen once. Input material: PBMCs. The genes are TRBV5-1 and TRBJ2-2; D may be TRBD1 (6 bases). The receptor was isolated from a woman aged 55 to 70 with lung cancer. The CDR3 reads CASTPSQGTNTGELFF. The CDR3 DNA sequence: TGCGCCAGCACCCCGAGCCAGGGGACGAACACCGGGGAGCTGTTTTTT.